This entry lists 19 T cell receptor beta chains sequenced from one sample in a study of siplizumab effects on memory and regulatory T cells. The data were produced by immunoSEQ multiplex PCR, yet TCRdb's version contains in-frame clones alone and is incomplete. The data show about 99,000 clones, over 85% seen once. The sequenced material came from Tregs sorted from blood. The receptors were sampled from a human donor in good health.

The rearrangement uses TRBV2 and TRBJ1-1; TRBD1 matches 9 bases. Trimming cost V 7 bases and J 4 bases; bases outside gene matches: 7. This CDR3 has 14 amino acids. Germline CDR1 SNHLY, CDR2 FYNNEI. This CDR3 reads CASTLQGAGTEAFF. Written as DNA, the CDR3 is TGTGCCAGCACCCTACAGGGGGCCGGCACTGAAGCTTTCTTT.

Details on this clone: The junction departs from germline at one end; a sequencing error may be responsible. The chain employs TRBV2 and TRBJ1-5, with no clear D. Germline V CDR1 and CDR2: SNHLY, FYNNEI. CDR3 length: 15 amino acids. CDR3 bases: TGTGCCAGCAGGGAAGTGTTCTATAGCAATCAGCCCCAGCATTTT. This sequence encodes CASREVFYSNQPQHF.

A single count supports this clone. The rearrangement joins TRBV18 to TRBJ1-3, with a tentative D call TRBD1 (5 bases). V was cut by 8 bases and J by 0 bases, with 14 bases left in between. The CDR3 extends over 15 amino acids. Germline-derived CDR1 and CDR2 are KGHSH and LQKENI. The CDR3 DNA is TGTGCCAGCACCTTGGGGGTTGGCTCTGGAAACACCATATATTTT. Its protein is CASTLGVGSGNTIYF.

The gene calls are TRBV9 and TRBJ2-2; TRBD2 agrees at 8 bases. The germline V gene encodes CDR1 SGDLS and CDR2 YYNGEE. CDR3 length equals 18 residues. The trim removed 3 bases at V and 2 bases at J, leaving 12 bases unmatched. CDR3 region: CASSARRLLAVNTGELFF. CDR3 bases: TGTGCCAGCAGCGCCCGCCGATTACTAGCGGTAAACACCGGGGAGCTGTTTTTT.

V usage is TRBV6-1 and J usage is TRBJ1-1; D is possibly TRBD1 (6 bases). V gave up 4 bases and J gave up 1 base, with 10 bases separating them. CDR1 MNHNS and CDR2 SASEGT come from the germline V gene. The CDR3 sequence is 14 residues long. In DNA form, the CDR3 reads TGTGCCAGCAGTGTGGACAGCCCGAACACTGAAGCTTTCTTT. Amino acids: CASSVDSPNTEAFF.

This clone was seen only once. This chain joins TRBV30 and TRBJ2-3; TRBD1 or TRBD2 may be the D gene (6 bases each). Trimming shortened V by 0 bases and J by 4 bases, and 14 bases separated the two germline ends. Germline V gene data show CDR1 as GTSNPN and CDR2 as SVGIG (reference sequence). The CDR3 consists of 15 residues. CDR3 residues: CAWSVWGAGADTQYF. The CDR3 DNA reads TGTGCCTGGAGTGTTTGGGGGGCCGGCGCAGATACGCAGTATTTT.

V usage is TRBV19 and J usage is TRBJ1-1, with a tentative D call TRBD1 (6 bases). The CDR3 spans 14 residues. The germline V and J ends were trimmed by 7 bases and 1 base, with 13 bases remaining between them. Germline assignment: CDR1 LNHDA and CDR2 SQIVND (reference sequence). The CDR3 region has the DNA TGTGCCAGTAACCGCGGACAGACGAACACTGAAGCTTTCTTT. This encodes CASNRGQTNTEAFF.

The V gene is TRBV5-1, the J gene TRBJ2-5, with D possibly matching TRBD1 (5 bases). V was shortened by 1 base and J by 5 bases, with 12 bases between the two germline ends. The CDR3 is 14 amino acids. CDR1 and CDR2 from the germline V gene are SGHRS and YFSETQ. This CDR3 reads CASSLTTVLETQYF. The CDR3 DNA is TGCGCCAGCAGCTTGACGACAGTCCTCGAGACCCAGTACTTC.

The chain is built from TRBV7-2 and TRBJ2-1; 9 nucleotides match TRBD1. The V and J ends lost 1 base and 6 bases, in that order; junction bases with no gene match: 7. Per the germline V gene, CDR1 is SGHTA and CDR2 is FQGNSA. This CDR3 contains 16 residues. The CDR3, as DNA: TGTGCCAGCAGCTTAGGCGGGACAGGGTTCTCCAATGAGCAGTTCTTC. It yields the protein CASSLGGTGFSNEQFF.

The V and J genes are TRBV15 and TRBJ2-2; D is perhaps TRBD1 or TRBD2 (5 bases each). CDR1 and CDR2 (germline): LNHNV, YYDKDF (reference sequence). This CDR3 contains 14 residues. V dropped 0 bases and J dropped 7 bases, with 9 bases sitting between them. In DNA form, the CDR3 reads TGTGCCACCAGCAGAGATGGGGGTGTCGGGGAGCTGTTTTTT. This encodes CATSRDGGVGELFF.

The genes are TRBV6-1 and TRBJ2-7; TRBD1 might be the D (5 bases). Germline V lookup: CDR1 MNHNS, CDR2 SASEGT. V lost 8 bases, J lost 2 bases, and 10 bases lay in between. CDR3 length: 12 amino acids. Here the CDR3 reads CASQGSTYEQYF. CDR3 sequence (DNA): TGTGCCAGCCAGGGCAGTACCTACGAGCAGTACTTC.

The J gene is TRBJ1-3, the V gene TRBV6-1; D remains ambiguous. The CDR3 has 14 residues. The ends were cut back, 1 base at V and 2 bases at J, with 6 bases in the middle. The germline gives CDR1 MNHNS, CDR2 SASEGT. CDR3 nucleotides: TGTGCCAGCAGTGAAGTTGGGACTGGAAACACCATATATTTT. This encodes CASSEVGTGNTIYF.

The V call is TRBV5-1, the J call TRBJ1-2, with a weak D call TRBD1 (5 bases). The CDR3 spans 15 residues. V was pared by 2 bases and J by 5 bases, with 16 bases between. CDR1 and CDR2 (germline): SGHRS, YFSETQ. The DNA for the CDR3 is TGCGCCAGCAGCTTTGGGACTTCACTGGGGTATGGCTACACCTTC. Its translation: CASSFGTSLGYGYTF.

The chain links TRBV27 to TRBJ1-2; the match to TRBD1 covers 8 bases. CDR1 MNHEY and CDR2 SMNVEV come from the germline V gene (reference sequence). The CDR3 totals 14 residues. J lost 5 bases, V lost 5 bases, and 7 bases had no gene match. CDR3 DNA sequence: TGTGCCAGCAGTCCCCGGGACAGGTGGTATGGCTACACCTTC. As protein: CASSPRDRWYGYTF.

The CDR3 sequence: CASRDRDPPYEQYF. The DNA for the CDR3 is TGTGCCAGTAGGGACAGGGACCCCCCCTACGAGCAGTACTTC. The chain combines TRBV19 with TRBJ2-7; 8 positions match TRBD1. V gave up 6 bases and J gave up 2 bases; unmatched junction bases: 6. Germline loops: CDR1 LNHDA, CDR2 SQIVND (reference sequence). The CDR3 is 14 residues long.

The chain uses TRBV6-1 and TRBJ2-1; no clear D gene. Per the germline V gene, CDR1 is MNHNS and CDR2 is SASEGT. The CDR3 is 15 amino acids. Trimming removed 6 bases at V and 0 bases at J, with 12 bases between. CDR3: CASSPPRSSYNEQFF. CDR3 in DNA: TGTGCCAGCAGCCCCCCAAGGAGCTCCTACAATGAGCAGTTCTTC.

The rearrangement joins TRBV7-9 to TRBJ2-7, with 8 bases that match TRBD1. The V gene end was trimmed by 2 bases and the J gene end by 7 bases; junction bases not matched to a gene: 4. This CDR3 contains 13 residues. The germline gives CDR1 SEHNR, CDR2 FQNEAQ (reference sequence). CDR3 residues: CASSLQGASEQYF. The DNA of the CDR3 is TGTGCCAGCAGCTTACAGGGGGCGAGTGAGCAGTACTTC.

The chain combines TRBV10-3 with TRBJ2-7; 13 positions agree with TRBD2. This CDR3 region has 15 residues. V gave up 6 bases and J gave up 3 bases; unmatched junction bases: 5. Germline CDR1 ENHRY, CDR2 SYGVKD. The CDR3, as DNA: TGTGCCATCAGAGGGGGGACTAGCGGGAACTACGAGCAGTACTTC. It specifies CAIRGGTSGNYEQYF.

The V and J genes are TRBV6-5 and TRBJ2-5; D may match TRBD1 or TRBD2 (6 bases each). The length of the CDR3 is 16 residues. Germline V gene data show CDR1 as MNHEY and CDR2 as SVGAGI. The V end was cut by 0 bases, the J end by 5 bases, with 16 bases between. The CDR3: CASSYSIIGGWETQYF. CDR3 sequence (DNA): TGTGCCAGCAGTTACTCGATCATCGGGGGCTGGGAGACCCAGTACTTC.